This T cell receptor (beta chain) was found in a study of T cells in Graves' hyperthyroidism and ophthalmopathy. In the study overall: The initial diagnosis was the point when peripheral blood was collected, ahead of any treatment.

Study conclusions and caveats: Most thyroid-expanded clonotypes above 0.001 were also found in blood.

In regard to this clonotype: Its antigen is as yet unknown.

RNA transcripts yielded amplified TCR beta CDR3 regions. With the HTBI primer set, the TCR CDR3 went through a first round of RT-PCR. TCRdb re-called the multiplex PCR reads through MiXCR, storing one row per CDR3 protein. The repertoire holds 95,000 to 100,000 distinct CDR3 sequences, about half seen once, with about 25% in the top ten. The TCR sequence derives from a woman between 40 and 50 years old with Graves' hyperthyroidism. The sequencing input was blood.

The CDR3 nucleotides are TGCAGTGCTAGAGATCTAGCGGGAGATGAGGAGACCCAGTACTTC. It yields the protein CSARDLAGDEETQYF. The chain combines TRBV20-1 with TRBJ2-5, with 10 bases identical to TRBD2. V was clipped by 0 bases and J by 5 bases; unmatched bases: 6. The CDR3 is 15 amino acids. The germline V gene encodes CDR1 DFQATT and CDR2 SNEGSKA (reference sequence).